Sequencing of this TCR beta chain was carried out in a study of control samples from healthy donors and cancer patients. The data were produced by immunoSEQ multiplex PCR, yet TCRdb's version contains in-frame clones alone and is incomplete. The sample holds approximately 100,000 clones, roughly 78% seen once. This receptor was identified in a man aged 60-69 years in good health. Sample: blood.

CDR3 bases: TGCAGTGCTAAACGGGGGGAGCAGTTCTTC. Protein: CSAKRGEQFF. This rearrangement joins TRBV20-1 to TRBJ2-1; D is possibly TRBD2 (6 bases). The V gene's germline CDR1 is DFQATT and CDR2 SNEGSKA (reference sequence). The CDR3 has 10 amino acids. The V end lost 4 bases, the J end lost 10 bases, and 8 bases lay between the germline ends.